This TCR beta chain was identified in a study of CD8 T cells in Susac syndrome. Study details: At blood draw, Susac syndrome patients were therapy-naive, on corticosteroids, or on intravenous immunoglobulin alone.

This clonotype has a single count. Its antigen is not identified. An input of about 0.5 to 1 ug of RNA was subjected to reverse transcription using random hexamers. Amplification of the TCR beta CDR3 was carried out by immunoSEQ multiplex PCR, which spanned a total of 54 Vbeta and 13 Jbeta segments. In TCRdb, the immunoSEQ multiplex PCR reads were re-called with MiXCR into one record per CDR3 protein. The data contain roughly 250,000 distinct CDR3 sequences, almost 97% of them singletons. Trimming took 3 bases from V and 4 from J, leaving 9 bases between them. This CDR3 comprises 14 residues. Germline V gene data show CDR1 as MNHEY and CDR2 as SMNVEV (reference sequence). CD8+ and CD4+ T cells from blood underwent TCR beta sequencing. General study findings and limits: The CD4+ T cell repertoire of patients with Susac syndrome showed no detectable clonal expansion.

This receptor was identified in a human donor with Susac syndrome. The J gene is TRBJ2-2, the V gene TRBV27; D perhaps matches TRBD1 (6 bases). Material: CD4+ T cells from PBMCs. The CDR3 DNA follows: TGTGCCAGCAGTTTCCAGGGGATCACCGGGGAGCTGTTTTTT. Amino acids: CASSFQGITGELFF.